This record covers a single T cell receptor beta chain. Generated by immunoSEQ multiplex PCR, the TCRdb table keeps only in-frame clones and is missing some. Of roughly 180,000 clones in the sample, roughly 93% were seen once. This record belongs to a study of control samples from healthy donors and cancer patients. With 3 bases clipped from V and 0 bases from J, the junction kept 10 bases outside the gene matches. The CDR3 spans 17 residues. The germline V gene has CDR1 GTSNPN and CDR2 SVGIG (reference sequence). V gene TRBV30 combines with J gene TRBJ1-5, with TRBD1 matching over 8 bases. The sequenced material came from blood. The origin of this receptor is a woman aged 60-75 years in good health. The CDR3 bases are TGTGCCTGGAGCGGCAGGCACAGGGGGTATAGCAATCAGCCCCAGCATTTT. It translates to CAWSGRHRGYSNQPQHF.